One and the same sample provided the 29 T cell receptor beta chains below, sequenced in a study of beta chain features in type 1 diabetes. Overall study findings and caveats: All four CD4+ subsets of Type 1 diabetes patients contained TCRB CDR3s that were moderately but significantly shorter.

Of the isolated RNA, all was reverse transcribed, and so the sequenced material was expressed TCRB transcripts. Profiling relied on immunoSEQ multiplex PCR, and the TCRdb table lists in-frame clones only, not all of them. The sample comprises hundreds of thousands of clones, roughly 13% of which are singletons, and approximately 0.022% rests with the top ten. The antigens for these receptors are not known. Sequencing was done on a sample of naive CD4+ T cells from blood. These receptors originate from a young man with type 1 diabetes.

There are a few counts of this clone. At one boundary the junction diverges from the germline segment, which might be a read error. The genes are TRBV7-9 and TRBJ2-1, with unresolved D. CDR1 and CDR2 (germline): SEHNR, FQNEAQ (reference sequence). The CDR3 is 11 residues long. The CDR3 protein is CASSSNNEQFF. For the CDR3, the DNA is TGTGCCAGCAGCTCCAACAATGAGCAGTTCTTC.

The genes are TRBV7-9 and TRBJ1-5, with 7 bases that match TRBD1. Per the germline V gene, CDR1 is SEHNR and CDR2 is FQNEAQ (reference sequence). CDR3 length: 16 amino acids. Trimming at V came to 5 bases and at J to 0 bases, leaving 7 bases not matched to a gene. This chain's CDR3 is CASSLDRASSNQPQHF. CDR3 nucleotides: TGTGCCAGCAGCCTAGACAGGGCTAGTAGCAATCAGCCCCAGCATTTT.

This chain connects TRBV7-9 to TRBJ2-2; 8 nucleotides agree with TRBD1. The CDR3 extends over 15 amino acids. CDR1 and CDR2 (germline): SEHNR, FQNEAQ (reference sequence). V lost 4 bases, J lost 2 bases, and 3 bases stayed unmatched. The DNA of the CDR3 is TGTGCCAGCAGCTGGACAGGGAGCAACACCGGGGAGCTGTTTTTT. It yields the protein CASSWTGSNTGELFF.

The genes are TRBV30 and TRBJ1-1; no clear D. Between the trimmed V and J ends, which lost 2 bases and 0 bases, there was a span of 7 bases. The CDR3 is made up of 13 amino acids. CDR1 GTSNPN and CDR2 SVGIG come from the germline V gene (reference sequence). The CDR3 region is CAWSSQLNTEAFF. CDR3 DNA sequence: TGTGCCTGGAGTTCACAGCTGAACACTGAAGCTTTCTTT.

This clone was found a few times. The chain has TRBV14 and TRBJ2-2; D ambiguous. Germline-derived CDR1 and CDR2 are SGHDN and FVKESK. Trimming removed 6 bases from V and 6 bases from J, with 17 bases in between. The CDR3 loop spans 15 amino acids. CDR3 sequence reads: CASSSTGPGAGELFF. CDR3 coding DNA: TGTGCCAGCAGTTCGACCGGTCCTGGGGCCGGGGAGCTGTTTTTT.

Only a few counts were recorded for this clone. CDR3 nucleotides: TGTGCCAGCAGTCTACAGGGGCTGGGCGCAGATACGCAGTATTTT. It codes for CASSLQGLGADTQYF. The chain uses TRBV28 and TRBJ2-3; 7 positions agree with TRBD1. The V gene end was trimmed by 5 bases and the J gene end by 4 bases; junction bases not matched to a gene: 9. Germline V lookup: CDR1 MDHEN, CDR2 SYDVKM. The CDR3 has 15 amino acids.

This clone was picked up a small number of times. In DNA form, the CDR3 reads TGCGCCAGCAGCCGTCCCCTAGGAGACACCATATATTTT. Its protein product is CASSRPLGDTIYF. J is TRBJ1-3 and V is TRBV4-1; D not resolved. The CDR3 has 13 residues. V was cut by 4 bases and J by 8 bases, with 12 bases left in between. CDR1 is MGHRA, CDR2 YSYEKL, per germline.

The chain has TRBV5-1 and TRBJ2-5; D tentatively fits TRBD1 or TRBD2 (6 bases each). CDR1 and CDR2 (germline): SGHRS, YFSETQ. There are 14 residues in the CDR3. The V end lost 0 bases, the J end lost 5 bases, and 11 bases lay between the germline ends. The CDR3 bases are TGCGCCAGCAGCTTGGTGGGGGGCGCGGAGACCCAGTACTTC. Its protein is CASSLVGGAETQYF.

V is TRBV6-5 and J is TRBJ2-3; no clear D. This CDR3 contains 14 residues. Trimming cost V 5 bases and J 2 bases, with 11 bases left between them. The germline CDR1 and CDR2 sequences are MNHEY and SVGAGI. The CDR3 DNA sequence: TGTGCCAGCAGTGTGGTGGGCGCCACAGATACGCAGTATTTT. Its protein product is CASSVVGATDTQYF.

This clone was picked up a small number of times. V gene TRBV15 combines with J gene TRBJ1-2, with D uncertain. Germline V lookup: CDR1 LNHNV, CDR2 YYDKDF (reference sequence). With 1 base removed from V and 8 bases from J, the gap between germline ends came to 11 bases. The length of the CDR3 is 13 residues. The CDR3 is CATSRADVSGYTF. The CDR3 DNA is TGTGCCACCAGCAGAGCCGACGTGTCGGGCTACACCTTC.

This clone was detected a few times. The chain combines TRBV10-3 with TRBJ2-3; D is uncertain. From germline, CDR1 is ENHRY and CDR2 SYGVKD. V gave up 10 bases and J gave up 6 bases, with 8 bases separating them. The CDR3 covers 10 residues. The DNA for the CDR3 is TGTGCCACCGAGAGGGATACGCAGTATTTT. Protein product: CATERDTQYF.

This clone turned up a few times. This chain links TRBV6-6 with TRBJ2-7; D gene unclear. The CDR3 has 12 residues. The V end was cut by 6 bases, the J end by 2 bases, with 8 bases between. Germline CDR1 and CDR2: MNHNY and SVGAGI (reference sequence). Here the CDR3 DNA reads TGTGCCAGCAGCAGGCAAACCTACGAGCAGTACTTC. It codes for CASSRQTYEQYF.

The CDR3 DNA sequence: TGCAGCATCCGGACAGGGTGGAATGAGCAGTTCTTC. Translating it yields CSIRTGWNEQFF. The chain employs TRBV29-1 and TRBJ2-1, with 8 bases matching TRBD1. In germline, CDR1 is SQVTM, CDR2 ANQGSEA. The CDR3 has 12 amino acids. V lost 8 bases and J lost 7; bases outside the gene matches: 7.

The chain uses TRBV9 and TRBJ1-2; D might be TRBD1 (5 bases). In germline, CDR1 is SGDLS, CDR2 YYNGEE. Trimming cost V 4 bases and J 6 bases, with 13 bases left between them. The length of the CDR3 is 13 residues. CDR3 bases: TGTGCCAGCAGCCTTCAGTTGGGGGATGGCTACACCTTC. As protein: CASSLQLGDGYTF.

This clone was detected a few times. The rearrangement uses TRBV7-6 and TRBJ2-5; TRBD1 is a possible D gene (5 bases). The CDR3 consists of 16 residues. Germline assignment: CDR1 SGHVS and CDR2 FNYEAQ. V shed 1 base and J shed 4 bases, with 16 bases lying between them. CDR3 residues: CASSLGGRTDIETQYF. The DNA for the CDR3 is TGTGCCAGCAGCTTAGGGGGCCGGACGGATATAGAGACCCAGTACTTC.

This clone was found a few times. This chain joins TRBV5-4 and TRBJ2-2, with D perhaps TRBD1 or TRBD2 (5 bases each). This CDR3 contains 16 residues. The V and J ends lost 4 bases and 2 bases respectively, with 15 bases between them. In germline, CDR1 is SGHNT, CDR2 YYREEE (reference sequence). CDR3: CASSLGTASNTGELFF. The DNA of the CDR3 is TGTGCCAGCAGCCTTGGGACGGCCAGCAACACCGGGGAGCTGTTTTTT.

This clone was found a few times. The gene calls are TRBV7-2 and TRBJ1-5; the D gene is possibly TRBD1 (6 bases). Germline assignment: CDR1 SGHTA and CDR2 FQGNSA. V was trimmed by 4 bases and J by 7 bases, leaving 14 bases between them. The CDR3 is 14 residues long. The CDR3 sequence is CASSYYRAEQPQHF. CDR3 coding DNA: TGTGCCAGCAGCTATTACAGGGCCGAGCAGCCCCAGCATTTT.

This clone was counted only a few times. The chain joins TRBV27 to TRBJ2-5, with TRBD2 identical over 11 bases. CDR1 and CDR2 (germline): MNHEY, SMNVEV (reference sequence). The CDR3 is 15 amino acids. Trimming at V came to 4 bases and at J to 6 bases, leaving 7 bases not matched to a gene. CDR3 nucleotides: TGTGCCAGCAGTTCGGCACTAGCGGGGGAAAAGACCCAGTACTTC. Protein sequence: CASSSALAGEKTQYF.

DNA of the CDR3: TGTGCCAGCAGTTTGGGTCCGTTCTCTGGGGCCAACGTCCTGACTTTC. The encoded protein is CASSLGPFSGANVLTF. This rearrangement joins TRBV28 to TRBJ2-6; D unclear. The CDR3 runs to 16 residues. Germline V gives CDR1 MDHEN, CDR2 SYDVKM. V was pared by 3 bases and J by 0 bases, with 9 bases between.

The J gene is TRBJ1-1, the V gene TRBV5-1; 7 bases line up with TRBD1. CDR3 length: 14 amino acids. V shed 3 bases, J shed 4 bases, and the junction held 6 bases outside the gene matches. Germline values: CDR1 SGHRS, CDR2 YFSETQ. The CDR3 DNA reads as TGCGCCAGCAGCTCGACAGGGCAGGTCACTGAAGCTTTCTTT. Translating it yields CASSSTGQVTEAFF. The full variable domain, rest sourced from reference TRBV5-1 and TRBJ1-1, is KAGVTQTPRYLIKTRGQQVTLSCSPISGHRSVSWYQQTPGQGLQFLFEYFSETQRNKGNFPGRFSGRQFSNSRSEMNVSTLELGDSALYLCASSSTGQVTEAFFGQGTRLTVV.

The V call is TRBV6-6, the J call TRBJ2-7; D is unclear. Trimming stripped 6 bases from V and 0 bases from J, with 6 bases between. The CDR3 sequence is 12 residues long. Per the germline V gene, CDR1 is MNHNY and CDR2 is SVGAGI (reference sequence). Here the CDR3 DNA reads TGTGCCAGCAGCCACTACTCCTACGAGCAGTACTTC. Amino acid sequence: CASSHYSYEQYF.

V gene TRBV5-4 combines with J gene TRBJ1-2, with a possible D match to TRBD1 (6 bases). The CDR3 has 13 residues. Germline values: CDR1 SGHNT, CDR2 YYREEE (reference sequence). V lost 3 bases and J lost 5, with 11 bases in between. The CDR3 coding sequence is TGTGCCAGCAGCTCGGACAGTACTTATGGCTACACCTTC. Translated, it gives CASSSDSTYGYTF.

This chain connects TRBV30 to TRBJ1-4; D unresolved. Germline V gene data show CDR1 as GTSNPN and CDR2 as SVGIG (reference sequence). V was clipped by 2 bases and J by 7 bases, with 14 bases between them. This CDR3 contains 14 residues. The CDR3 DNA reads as TGTGCCTGGAGTATGCGGGGTGTCAGTGAAAAACTGTTTTTT. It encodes CAWSMRGVSEKLFF.

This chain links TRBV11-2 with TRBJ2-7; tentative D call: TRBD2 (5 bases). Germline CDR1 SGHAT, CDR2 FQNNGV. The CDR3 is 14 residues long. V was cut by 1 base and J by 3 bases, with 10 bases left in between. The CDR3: CASSLGPGIYEQYF. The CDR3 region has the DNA TGTGCCAGCAGCTTAGGACCGGGGATCTACGAGCAGTACTTC.

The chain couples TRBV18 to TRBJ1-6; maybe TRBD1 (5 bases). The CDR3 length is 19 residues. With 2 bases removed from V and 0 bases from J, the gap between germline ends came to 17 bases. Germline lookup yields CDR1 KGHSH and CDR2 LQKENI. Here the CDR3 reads CASSPFSGGASSYNSPLHF. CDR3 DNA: TGTGCCAGCTCACCATTCTCAGGCGGGGCGAGCTCCTATAATTCACCCCTCCACTTT.

The CDR3 loop reads CASSLERGLGTDTQYF. CDR3 DNA sequence: TGCGCCAGCAGCTTGGAAAGGGGGCTAGGCACAGATACGCAGTATTTT. The chain uses TRBV5-1 and TRBJ2-3, with 7 bases fitting TRBD1. Germline V gives CDR1 SGHRS, CDR2 YFSETQ. The CDR3 spans 16 residues. Losses at the gene ends were 0 bases for V and 1 base for J; bases not matched to a gene: 5. Full variable domain (outside the CDR3, taken from reference TRBV5-1 and TRBJ2-3): KAGVTQTPRYLIKTRGQQVTLSCSPISGHRSVSWYQQTPGQGLQFLFEYFSETQRNKGNFPGRFSGRQFSNSRSEMNVSTLELGDSALYLCASSLERGLGTDTQYFGPGTRLTVL.

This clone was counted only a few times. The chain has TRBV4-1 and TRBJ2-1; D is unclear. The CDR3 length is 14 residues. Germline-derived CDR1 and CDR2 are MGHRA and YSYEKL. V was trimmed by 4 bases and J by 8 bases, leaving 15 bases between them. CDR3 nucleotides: TGCGCCAGCAGCCCTAGTCCCCTCGGCTATGAGCAGTTCTTC. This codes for CASSPSPLGYEQFF.

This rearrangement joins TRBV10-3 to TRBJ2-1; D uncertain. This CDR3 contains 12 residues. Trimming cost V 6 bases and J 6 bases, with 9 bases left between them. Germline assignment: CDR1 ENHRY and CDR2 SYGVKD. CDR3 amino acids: CAISDSSNEQFF. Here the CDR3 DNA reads TGTGCCATCAGCGACTCCAGCAATGAGCAGTTCTTC.

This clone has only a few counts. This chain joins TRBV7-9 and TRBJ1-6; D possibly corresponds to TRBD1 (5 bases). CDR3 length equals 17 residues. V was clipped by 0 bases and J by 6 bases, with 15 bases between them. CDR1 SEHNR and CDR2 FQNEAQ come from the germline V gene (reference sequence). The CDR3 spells CASSLAMRDRVNSPLHF. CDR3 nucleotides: TGTGCCAGCAGCTTAGCGATGCGGGACCGAGTTAATTCACCCCTCCACTTT. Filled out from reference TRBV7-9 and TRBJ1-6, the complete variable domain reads DTGVSQNPRHKITKRGQNVTFRCDPISEHNRLYWYRQTLGQGPEFLTYFQNEAQLEKSRLLSDRFSAERPKGSFSTLEIQRTEQGDSAMYLCASSLAMRDRVNSPLHFGNGTRLTVT.